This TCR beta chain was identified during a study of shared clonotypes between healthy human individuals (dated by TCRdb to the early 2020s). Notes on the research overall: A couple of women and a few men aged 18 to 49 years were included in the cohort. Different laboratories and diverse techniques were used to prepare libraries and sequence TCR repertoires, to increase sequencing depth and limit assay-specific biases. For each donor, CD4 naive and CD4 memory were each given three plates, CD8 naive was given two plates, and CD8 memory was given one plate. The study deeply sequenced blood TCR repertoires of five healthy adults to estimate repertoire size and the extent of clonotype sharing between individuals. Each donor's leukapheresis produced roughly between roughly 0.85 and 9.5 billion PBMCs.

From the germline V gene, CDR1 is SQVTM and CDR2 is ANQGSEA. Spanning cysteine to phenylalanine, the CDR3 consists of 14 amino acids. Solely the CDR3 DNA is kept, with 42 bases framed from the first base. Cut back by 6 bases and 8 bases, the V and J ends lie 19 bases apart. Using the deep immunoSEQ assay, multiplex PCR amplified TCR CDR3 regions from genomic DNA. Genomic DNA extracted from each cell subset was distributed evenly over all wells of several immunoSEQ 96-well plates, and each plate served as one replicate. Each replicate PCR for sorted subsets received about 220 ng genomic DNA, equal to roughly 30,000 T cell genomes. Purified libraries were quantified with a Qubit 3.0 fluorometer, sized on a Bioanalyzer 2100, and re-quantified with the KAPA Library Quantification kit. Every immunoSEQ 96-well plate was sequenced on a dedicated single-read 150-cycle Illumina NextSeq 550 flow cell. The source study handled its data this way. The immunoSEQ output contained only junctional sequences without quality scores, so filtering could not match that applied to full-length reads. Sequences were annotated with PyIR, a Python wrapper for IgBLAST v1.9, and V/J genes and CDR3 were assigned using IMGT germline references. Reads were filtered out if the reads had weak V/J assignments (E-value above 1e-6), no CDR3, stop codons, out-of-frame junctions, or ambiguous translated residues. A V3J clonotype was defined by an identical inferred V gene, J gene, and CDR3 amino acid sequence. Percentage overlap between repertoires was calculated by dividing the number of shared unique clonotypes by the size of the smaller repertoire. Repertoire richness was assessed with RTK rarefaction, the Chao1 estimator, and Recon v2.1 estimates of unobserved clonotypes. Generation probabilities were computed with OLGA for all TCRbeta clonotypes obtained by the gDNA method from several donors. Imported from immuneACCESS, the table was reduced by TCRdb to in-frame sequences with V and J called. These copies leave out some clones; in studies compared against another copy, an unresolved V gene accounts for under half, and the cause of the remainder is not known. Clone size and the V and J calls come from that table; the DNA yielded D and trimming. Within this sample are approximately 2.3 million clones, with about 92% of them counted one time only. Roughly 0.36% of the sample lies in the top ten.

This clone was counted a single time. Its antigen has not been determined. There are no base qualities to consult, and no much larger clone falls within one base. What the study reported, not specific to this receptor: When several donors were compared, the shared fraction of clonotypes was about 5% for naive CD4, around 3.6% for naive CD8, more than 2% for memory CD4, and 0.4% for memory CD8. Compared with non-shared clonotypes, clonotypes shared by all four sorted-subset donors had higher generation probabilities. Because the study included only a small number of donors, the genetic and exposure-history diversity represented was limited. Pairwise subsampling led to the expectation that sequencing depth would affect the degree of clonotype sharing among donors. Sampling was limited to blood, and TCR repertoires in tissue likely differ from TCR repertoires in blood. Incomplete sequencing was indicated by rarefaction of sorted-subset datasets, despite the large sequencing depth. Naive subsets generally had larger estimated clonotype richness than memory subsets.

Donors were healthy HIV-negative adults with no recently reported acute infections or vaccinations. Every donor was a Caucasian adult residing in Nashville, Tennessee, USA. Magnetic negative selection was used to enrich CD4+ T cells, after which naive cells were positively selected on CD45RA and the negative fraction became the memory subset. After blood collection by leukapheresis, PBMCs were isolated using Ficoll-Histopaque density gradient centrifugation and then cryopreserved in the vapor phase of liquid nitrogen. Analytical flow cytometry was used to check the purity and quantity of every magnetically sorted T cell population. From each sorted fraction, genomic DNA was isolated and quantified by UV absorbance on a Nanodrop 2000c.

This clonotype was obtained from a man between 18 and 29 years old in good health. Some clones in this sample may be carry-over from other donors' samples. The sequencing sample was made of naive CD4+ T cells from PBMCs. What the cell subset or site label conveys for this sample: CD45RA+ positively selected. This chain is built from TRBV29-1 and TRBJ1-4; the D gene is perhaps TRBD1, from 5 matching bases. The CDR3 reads CSVGGGGFGEKLFF. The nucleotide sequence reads TGCAGCGTCGGAGGTGGGGGTTTCGGCGAAAAACTGTTTTTT.